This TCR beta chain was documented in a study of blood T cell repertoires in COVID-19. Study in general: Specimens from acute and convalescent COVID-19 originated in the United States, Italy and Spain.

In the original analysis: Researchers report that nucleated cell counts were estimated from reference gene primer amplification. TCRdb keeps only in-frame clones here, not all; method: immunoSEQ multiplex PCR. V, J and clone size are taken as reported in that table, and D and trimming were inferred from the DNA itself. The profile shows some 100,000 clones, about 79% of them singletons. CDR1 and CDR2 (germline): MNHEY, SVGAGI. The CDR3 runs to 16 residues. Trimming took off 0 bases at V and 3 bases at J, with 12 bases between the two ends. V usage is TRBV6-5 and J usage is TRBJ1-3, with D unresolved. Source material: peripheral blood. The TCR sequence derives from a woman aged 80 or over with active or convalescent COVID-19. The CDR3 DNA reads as TGTGCCAGCAGTTACTCTTATGACTGGCGTGGAAACACCATATATTTT. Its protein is CASSYSYDWRGNTIYF.